This passage covers 5 T cell receptor beta chains from one sample sequenced in a study of OX40 agonist ivuxolimab in advanced cancers. The table came from immunoSEQ multiplex PCR; TCRdb's copy has only in-frame clones and leaves some out. The table lists some 99,000 clones, about 80% of them singletons. Sequenced here: CD4+ or CD8+ T cells sorted from blood, sampled in a trial of the OX40 agonist ivuxolimab. The receptors stem from an adult with an advanced solid tumor such as melanoma, head and neck, liver or kidney cancer.

This sequence joins TRBV6-5 and TRBJ2-1, with D uncertain. Germline lookup yields CDR1 MNHEY and CDR2 SVGAGI. CDR3 size: 12 residues. Trimming removed 8 bases at V and 7 bases at J, with 12 bases between. This chain's CDR3 is CASATAANEQFF. The CDR3 DNA reads TGTGCCAGCGCAACCGCAGCTAATGAGCAGTTCTTC.

This clone was picked up a small number of times. The CDR3 DNA follows: TGCGCCAGCAGCCCGAGACAGGGGAAAAACATTCAGTACTTC. It specifies CASSPRQGKNIQYF. The chain employs TRBV5-1 and TRBJ2-4, with 8 nucleotides matching TRBD1. In germline, CDR1 is SGHRS, CDR2 YFSETQ. V dropped 4 bases and J dropped 4; count of bases not matched to a gene: 4. The CDR3 consists of 14 residues.

The chain carries TRBV5-1 and TRBJ2-1; tentatively, D is TRBD1 (5 bases). The V end was cut by 0 bases, the J end by 8 bases, with 12 bases between. The CDR3 covers 14 residues. From germline, CDR1 is SGHRS and CDR2 YFSETQ. This chain's CDR3 is CASSLARAADEQFF. CDR3 bases: TGCGCCAGCAGCTTGGCCAGGGCAGCAGATGAGCAGTTCTTC. Looking up the rest from reference TRBV5-1 and TRBJ2-1 gives the full variable domain: KAGVTQTPRYLIKTRGQQVTLSCSPISGHRSVSWYQQTPGQGLQFLFEYFSETQRNKGNFPGRFSGRQFSNSRSEMNVSTLELGDSALYLCASSLARAADEQFFGPGTRLTVL.

The gene calls are TRBV7-9 and TRBJ2-2; tentative D call: TRBD1 (6 bases). The V end lost 1 base, the J end lost 6 bases, and 12 bases lay between the germline ends. This CDR3 is built from 15 residues. CDR1 and CDR2 from the germline V gene are SEHNR and FQNEAQ (reference sequence). The CDR3 DNA follows: TGTGCCAGCAGCTTAGGGTCGACAGGCCCCGGGGAGCTGTTTTTT. Its translation: CASSLGSTGPGELFF.

As for this clone: This specimen includes other DNA sequences encoding the same CDR3. This rearrangement joins TRBV14 to TRBJ2-2, with no clear D. V lost 3 bases and J lost 2, with 4 bases in between. Germline V gene data show CDR1 as SGHDN and CDR2 as FVKESK. The CDR3 runs to 13 residues. The DNA for the CDR3 is TGTGCCAGCAGCCATTTTAACACCGGGGAGCTGTTTTTT. This sequence encodes CASSHFNTGELFF.